The clone carrying this TCR beta chain was detected many times. The sample belongs to a study of Graves' ophthalmopathy and Graves' hyperthyroidism. Deletions cut 2 bases from V and 2 bases from J, with 9 bases between. In germline, CDR1 is GTSNPN, CDR2 SVGIG (reference sequence). This CDR3 region has 13 residues. From RNA, the CDR3 regions of TCR beta chains were amplified and sequenced. RT-PCR in the first round used HTBI primers; a second-round multiplex PCR followed. MiXCR, applied by TCRdb to the multiplex PCR reads, yields one record per CDR3 protein. In the table there are about 370,000 distinct CDR3 sequences, approximately 18% of which are singletons. The study recruited hyperthyroidism patients aged 18 to 65 who were newly diagnosed, under 2 months' duration. Thyroid ultrasound, orbital computed tomography, TRAb, serum thyroxine and clinical symptoms formed the basis of diagnosis. The PBMCs originated from roughly 10 ml of fresh peripheral blood.

Sequences were obtained from peripheral blood. V usage is TRBV30 and J usage is TRBJ2-5; D unclear. The clonotype was recovered from an adult woman with stable Graves' hyperthyroidism. The CDR3 loop reads CAWSPNQQETQYF. DNA for the CDR3: TGTGCCTGGAGTCCTAACCAACAAGAGACCCAGTACTTC.